This TCR beta chain appears in the sequencing data of a study of PD-1 blockade in classical Hodgkin lymphoma. Overall study findings and caveats: Diminished baseline TCR diversity has been reported in newly diagnosed patients relative to healthy donors. No one has yet defined what causes the repertoire differences, which may be disease activity or prior therapy.

For this clone: The antigen is not known.

Measured with immunoSEQ multiplex PCR; TCRdb has only the in-frame clones, and not every one. The profile shows approximately 70,000 clones, 85% to 95% of them singletons. Germline values: CDR1 SGDLS, CDR2 YYNGEE. This CDR3 contains 16 residues. Time point specified: newly diagnosed, previously untreated cHL patient sample. Newly diagnosed, untreated classical Hodgkin lymphoma PBMCs provided comparison. The sequenced sample was peripheral blood mononuclear cells (PBMCs). This chain connects TRBV9 to TRBJ2-5; 7 bases agree with TRBD1. TRBJ2-7 explains the end of the DNA better; the J call may be wrong. The TCR originated in a human donor with classical Hodgkin lymphoma. CDR3 sequence: CASSVSGATGAYEQYF. In DNA, the CDR3 is TGTGCCAGCAGCGTATCCGGGGCAACAGGGGCCTACGAGCAGTACTTC.